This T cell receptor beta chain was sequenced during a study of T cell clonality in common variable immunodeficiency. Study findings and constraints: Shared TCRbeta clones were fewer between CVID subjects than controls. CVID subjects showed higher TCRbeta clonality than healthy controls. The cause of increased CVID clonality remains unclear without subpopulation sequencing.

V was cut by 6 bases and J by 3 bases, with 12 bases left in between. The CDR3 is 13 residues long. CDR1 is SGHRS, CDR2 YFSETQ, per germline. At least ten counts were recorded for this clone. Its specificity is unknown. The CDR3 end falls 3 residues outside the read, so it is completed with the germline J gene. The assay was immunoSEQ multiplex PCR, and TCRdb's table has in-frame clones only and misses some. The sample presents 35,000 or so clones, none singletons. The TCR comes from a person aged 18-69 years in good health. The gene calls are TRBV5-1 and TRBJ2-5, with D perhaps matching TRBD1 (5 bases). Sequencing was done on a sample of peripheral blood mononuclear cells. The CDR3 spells CASKLSTEETQYF. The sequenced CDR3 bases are TGCGCCAGCAAGCTCTCGACAGAAGAGACC.